This T cell receptor beta chain was found in a study of vaccination effects on CD4 cells after COVID-19. General study results and limits: Clones induced by infection and by vaccine showed marked clonal contraction late after vaccination.

V shed 2 bases and J shed 7 bases, with 11 bases lying between them. Germline-derived CDR1 and CDR2 are MNHEY and SVGAGI. The CDR3 contains 14 residues. Clones were sequenced by immunoSEQ multiplex PCR, and TCRdb holds only the in-frame ones, with some missing. The repertoire has about 38,000 clones, roughly 82% of them found once; the top ten carry about 2.8%. Culture lasted 10 days before CD4+ T cell isolation. Concerning this clone: Antigen: not known.

The clonotype originates from a human donor who received a COVID-19 vaccine. Sequenced material: CD4+ T cells from PBMCs cultured without peptide, taken before COVID-19 vaccination. The V call is TRBV6-5, the J call TRBJ1-4, with D unresolved. CDR3 nucleotide sequence: TGTGCCAGCAGTTACAGGCAGCAAGGTGAAAAACTGTTTTTT. Its protein product is CASSYRQQGEKLFF.